This is a list of T cell receptor beta chains from one sample in a study of STAT5B mutations in CD4+ large granular lymphocyte leukemia. Clones were sequenced by immunoSEQ multiplex PCR, and TCRdb holds only the in-frame ones, with some missing. In the table there are 34,000 or so clones, about 82% of which are singletons. The material sequenced was CD4+ T cells from blood buffy coats. The source is a human donor in good health. CDR3s include the opening cysteine and the closing phenylalanine or tryptophan. D genes are given only for firm matches. Only some rows state a clone size, as once, few, many or a class for expanded clones.

10 | TRBJ2-1 | - | TRBV20-1 | - | TGCAGTGCTACGCTAGCGGAGCAGTTCTTC | CSATLAEQFF
14 | TRBJ2-5 | - | TRBV19 | - | TGTGCCAGTAGTATCGGGGGTGGTCAAGAGACCCAGTACTTC | CASSIGGGQETQYF
14 | TRBJ2-1 | - | TRBV5-1 | - | TGCGCCAGCAGTTTTCAGGGAGAGTACAATGAGCAGTTCTTC | CASSFQGEYNEQFF
14 | TRBJ2-1 | - | TRBV7-9 | TRBD2 | TGTGCCAGCAGCTCCGGACTAGCGGTTGATGAGCAGTTCTTC | CASSSGLAVDEQFF
15 | TRBJ2-1 | - | TRBV6-5 | - | TGTGCCAGCAGTTCCGGGACTCAGTCAAGTGGTGAGCAGTTCTTC | CASSSGTQSSGEQFF
17 | TRBJ1-6 | - | TRBV30 | TRBD1 | TGTGCCTGGAGCCCCGGGACAGGGGGATTTTATAATTCACCCCTCCACTTT | CAWSPGTGGFYNSPLHF
17 | TRBJ1-1 | - | TRBV7-2 | - | TGTGCCAGCAGCTTAAAGACAGCCTCGTTCGGAAGGACTGAAGCTTTCTTT | CASSLKTASFGRTEAFF
15 | TRBJ1-5 | - | TRBV28 | TRBD1 | TGTGCCAGCAGTTCCCCGGGACAGGGGGTTCAGCCCCAGCATTTT | CASSSPGQGVQPQHF
18 | TRBJ2-6 | - | TRBV19 | - | TGTGCCAGTAGTATTAAGGGTGGAACCCCATCTGGGGCCAACGTCCTGACTTTC | CASSIKGGTPSGANVLTF
13 | TRBJ1-1 | once | TRBV6-6 | - | TGTGCCAGCAGTTACCAAGGAAACACTGAAGCTTTCTTT | CASSYQGNTEAFF
14 | TRBJ2-5 | - | TRBV29-1 | - | TGCAGCGTTTTAGCTACAGGGTACAGAGAGACCCAGTACTTC | CSVLATGYRETQYF
14 | TRBJ2-3 | - | TRBV7-3 | - | TGTGCCAGCAGCCTACAGCGCAACACAGATACGCAGTATTTT | CASSLQRNTDTQYF
12 | TRBJ1-2 | once | TRBV6-6 | TRBD1 | TGTGCCAGCACTCGGGACAGCTATGGCTACACCTTC | CASTRDSYGYTF
12 | TRBJ2-3 | - | TRBV30 | - | TGTGCCTGGGCTCCTAGCACAGATACGCAGTATTTT | CAWAPSTDTQYF
15 | TRBJ2-2 | few | TRBV19 | - | TGTGCCAGTAAGGTTGGAGGGGAGAGCACCGGGGAGCTGTTTTTT | CASKVGGESTGELFF
14 | TRBJ1-5 | - | TRBV18 | TRBD1 | TGTGCCAGCTCACCACGGCCAGGGGGTCAGCCCCAGCATTTT | CASSPRPGGQPQHF
14 | TRBJ2-1 | - | TRBV11-3 | TRBD1 | TGTGCCAGCAGCTTGGGACAGAACTACAATGAGCAGTTCTTC | CASSLGQNYNEQFF
15 | TRBJ2-4 | few | TRBV18 | - | TGTGCCAGCTCAATGGCCGGGACCCAAAGTGACATTCAGTACTTC | CASSMAGTQSDIQYF
12 | TRBJ2-1 | - | TRBV6-6 | - | TGTGCCAGCAGTTACGGTTCCAATGAGCAGTTCTTC | CASSYGSNEQFF
13 | TRBJ2-7 | - | TRBV15 | - | TGTGCCACCAGCAGTCTGCGCTTCTACGAGCAGTACTTC | CATSSLRFYEQYF
17 | TRBJ1-1 | - | TRBV15 | - | TGTGCCACCAGCGAGGGCGGCGGGGGGCCCGGATACACTGAAGCTTTCTTT | CATSEGGGGPGYTEAFF
15 | TRBJ1-4 | few | TRBV5-1 | - | TGCGCCAGCAGCTTGAGGGCTGCAACTAATGAAAAACTGTTTTTT | CASSLRAATNEKLFF
16 | TRBJ2-4 | - | TRBV7-2 | - | TGTGCCAGCAGCTTGAACGGGATAGGGTCCAAAAACATTCAGTACTTC | CASSLNGIGSKNIQYF
13 | TRBJ1-1 | - | TRBV18 | - | TGTGCCAGCTCTCGCCCCCCCCACACTGAAGCTTTCTTT | CASSRPPHTEAFF
14 | TRBJ1-1 | - | TRBV28 | - | TGTGCCAGCAGTTTCTTGAGTAGGAGGGTTCAGGCTTTCTTT | CASSFLSRRVQAFF
11 | TRBJ1-5 | - | TRBV28 | - | TGTGCCAGCAGTTCGTCTCAGCCCCAGCATTTT | CASSSSQPQHF
16 | TRBJ1-4 | - | TRBV28 | TRBD1 | TGTGCCAGCCTCTCAGGGGGCCGGGGGTATGGTGAAAAACTGTTTTTT | CASLSGGRGYGEKLFF
13 | TRBJ1-5 | - | TRBV6-5 | - | TGTGCCAGCAGTTACAATAGGGATCAGCCCCAGCATTTT | CASSYNRDQPQHF
13 | TRBJ1-1 | - | TRBV27 | - | TGTGCCAGCAGTTTCAGTGTGAACACTGAAGCTTTCTTT | CASSFSVNTEAFF
15 | TRBJ2-1 | - | TRBV7-9 | - | TGTGCCAGCAGCCCGAAGGGGAGCTCCTACAATGAGCAGTTCTTC | CASSPKGSSYNEQFF
13 | TRBJ2-5 | - | TRBV7-9 | - | TGTGCCAGCAGCTTAGGGCAGGGGGGGACCCAGTACTTC | CASSLGQGGTQYF
14 | TRBJ2-1 | - | TRBV18 | - | TGTGCCAGCTTAGGACCGAGCTCCTACAATGAGCAGTTCTTC | CASLGPSSYNEQFF
14 | TRBJ1-3 | - | TRBV5-1 | - | TGCGCCAGCAGCCCCGGCCAGGGTGGAAACACCATATATTTT | CASSPGQGGNTIYF
14 | TRBJ2-7 | - | TRBV6-5 | TRBD2 | TGTGCCAGCAGATCCGGGACTAGCCGTGCCGAGCAGTACTTC | CASRSGTSRAEQYF
17 | TRBJ1-4 | few | TRBV30 | - | TGTGCCTGGCAGCAAACGAAAGCCTTCACCCGAGGTGAAAAACTGTTTTTT | CAWQQTKAFTRGEKLFF
16 | TRBJ2-1 | - | TRBV7-8 | TRBD2 | TGTGCCAGCAGCTCGGGGGGGAGGCTGGTTAACAATGAGCAGTTCTTC | CASSSGGRLVNNEQFF
15 | TRBJ2-7 | - | TRBV5-1 | - | TGCGCCAGCAGCTTGTTCGCCTTGAGCTCCTACGAGCAGTACTTC | CASSLFALSSYEQYF
14 | TRBJ1-2 | - | TRBV5-4 | TRBD1 | TGTGCCAGCAGCTGGGACAGGGATGAACGAGGCTACACCTTC | CASSWDRDERGYTF
12 | TRBJ2-7 | - | TRBV2 | - | TGTGCCAGCAGTGTGGCAGGGCCGAGGCAGTACTTC | CASSVAGPRQYF
17 | TRBJ2-7 | - | TRBV23-1 | TRBD2 | TGCGCCAGCAGTCCTTTAAGCGGGAGAGGTCCCCAATACGAGCAGTACTTC | CASSPLSGRGPQYEQYF
17 | TRBJ2-3 | - | TRBV5-1 | TRBD2 | TGCGCCAGCAGCGGCGGAGGGGGACTAGCGGCTCGTGGTACGCAGTATTTT | CASSGGGGLAARGTQYF
13 | TRBJ1-1 | once | TRBV10-2 | - | TGCGCCAGCAGGCCGGGAGAGGACACTGAAGCTTTCTTT | CASRPGEDTEAFF
15 | TRBJ1-5 | - | TRBV11-2 | - | TGTGCCAGCAGCTTAGGGGGGTATAGCAATCAGCCCCAGCATTTT | CASSLGGYSNQPQHF
12 | TRBJ2-1 | - | TRBV5-5 | - | TGTGCCAGCAGCTTGGAGAGGGATGAGCAGTTCTTC | CASSLERDEQFF
12 | TRBJ2-1 | - | TRBV18 | - | TGTGCCAGCTCACCGTTTGGGGGTGAGCAGTTCTTC | CASSPFGGEQFF
15 | TRBJ2-1 | - | TRBV10-1 | TRBD2 | TGCGCCAGCAGCGGGGGGAGTAGCGGGGGGAATGAGCAGTTCTTC | CASSGGSSGGNEQFF
14 | TRBJ1-2 | - | TRBV28 | - | TGTGCCAGCAGTTTCGGACAGTTAGTTGGTGGCTACACCTTC | CASSFGQLVGGYTF
15 | TRBJ1-2 | - | TRBV9 | - | TGTGCCAGCAGCGTAGATCGAACAGGGAGCTATGGCTACACCTTC | CASSVDRTGSYGYTF
14 | TRBJ1-1 | - | TRBV27 | TRBD1 | TGTGCCAGCAGTTCACGACAGGGTCAGACTGAAGCTTTCTTT | CASSSRQGQTEAFF
15 | TRBJ2-1 | few | TRBV14 | TRBD2 | TGTGCCAGCAGCCAAGTAGCGGGAGCGTGGAATGAGCAGTTCTTC | CASSQVAGAWNEQFF
15 | TRBJ2-7 | - | TRBV19 | - | TGTGCCAGTAGCCCAGGTCACCGCTCCTCCTTCGAGCAGTACTTC | CASSPGHRSSFEQYF
15 | TRBJ1-1 | few | TRBV28 | - | TGTGCCAGCAGTCCCCCGTGGGGGATGAACACTGAAGCTTTCTTT | CASSPPWGMNTEAFF